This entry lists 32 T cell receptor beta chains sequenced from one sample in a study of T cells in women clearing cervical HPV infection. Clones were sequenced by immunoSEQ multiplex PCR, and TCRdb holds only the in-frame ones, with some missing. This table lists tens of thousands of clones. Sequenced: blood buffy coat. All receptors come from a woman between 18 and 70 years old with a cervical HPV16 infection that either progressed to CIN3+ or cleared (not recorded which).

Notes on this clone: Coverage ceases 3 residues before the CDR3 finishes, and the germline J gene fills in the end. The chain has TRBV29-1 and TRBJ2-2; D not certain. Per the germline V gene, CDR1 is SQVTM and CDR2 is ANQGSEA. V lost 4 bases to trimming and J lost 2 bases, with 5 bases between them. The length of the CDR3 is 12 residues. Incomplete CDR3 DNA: TGCAGCGTTGTCCCAAACACCGGGGAG. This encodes CSVVPNTGE. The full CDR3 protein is CSVVPNTGELFF.

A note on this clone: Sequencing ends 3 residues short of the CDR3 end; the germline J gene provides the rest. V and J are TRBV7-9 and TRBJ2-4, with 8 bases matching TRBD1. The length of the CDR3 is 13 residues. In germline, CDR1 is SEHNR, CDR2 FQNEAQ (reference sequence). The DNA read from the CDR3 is TGTGCCAGCAGCTTAGGCAGGGGGCATGGT. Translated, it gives CASSLGRGHG. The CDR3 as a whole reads CASSLGRGHGQYF.

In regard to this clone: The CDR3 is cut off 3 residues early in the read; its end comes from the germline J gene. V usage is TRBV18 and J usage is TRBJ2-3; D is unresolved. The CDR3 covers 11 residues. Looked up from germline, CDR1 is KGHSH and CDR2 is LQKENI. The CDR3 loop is CASSTQETQYF. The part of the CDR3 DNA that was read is TGTGCCAGCTCAACTCAAGAGACG.

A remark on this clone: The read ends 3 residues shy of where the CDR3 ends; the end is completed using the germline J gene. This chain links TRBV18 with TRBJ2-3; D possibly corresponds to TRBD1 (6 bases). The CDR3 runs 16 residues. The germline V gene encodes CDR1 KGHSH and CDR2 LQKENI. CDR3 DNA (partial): TGTGCCAGCTCACCAGGACAGCCCGCCGACCAAGAGACG. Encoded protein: CASSPGQPADQET. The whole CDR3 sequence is CASSPGQPADQETQYF.

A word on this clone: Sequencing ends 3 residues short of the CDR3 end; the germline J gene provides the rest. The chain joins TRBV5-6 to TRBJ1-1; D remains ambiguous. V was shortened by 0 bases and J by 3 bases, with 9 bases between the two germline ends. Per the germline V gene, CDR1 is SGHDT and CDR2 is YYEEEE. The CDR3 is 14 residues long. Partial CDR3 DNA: TGTGCCAGCAGCTTGGACGGGTGGGACACTGAA. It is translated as CASSLDGWDTE. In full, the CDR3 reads CASSLDGWDTEAFF. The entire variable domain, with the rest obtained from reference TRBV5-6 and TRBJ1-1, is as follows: DAGVTQSPTHLIKTRGQQVTLRCSPKSGHDTVSWYQQALGQGPQFIFQYYEEEERQRGNFPDRFSGHQFPNYSSELNVNALLLGDSALYLCASSLDGWDTEAFFGQGTRLTVV.

The covered CDR3 bases are TGCGCCAGCAGCCAAGACACCCCGGGCCGGGGGACC. Protein: CASSQDTPGRGT. Given in full, the CDR3 is CASSQDTPGRGTQYF. The chain couples TRBV4-1 to TRBJ2-5; weak D call: TRBD2 (5 bases). The read ends 3 residues early relative to the CDR3; the germline J gene fills the gap. Trimming pared 0 bases from V and 7 bases from J, leaving 15 bases between. The length of the CDR3 is 15 residues. Germline assignment: CDR1 MGHRA and CDR2 YSYEKL.

The CDR3 loop is CASRVGGGGTDTQYF. The part of the CDR3 DNA that was read is TGTGCCAGCCGCGTGGGGGGAGGAGGCACAGATACG. The chain carries TRBV2 and TRBJ2-3; perhaps TRBD2 as D (6 bases). Coverage ceases 3 residues before the CDR3 finishes, and the germline J gene fills in the end. The germline V and J ends were trimmed by 8 bases and 1 base, with 16 bases remaining between them. Germline V gene lookup returns CDR1 SNHLY and CDR2 FYNNEI. This CDR3 spans 15 amino acids.

This chain's CDR3 is CSVGRAGAYNEQFF. The part of the CDR3 DNA that was read is TGCAGTGTCGGAAGGGCGGGGGCCTACAATGAG. This chain uses TRBV20-1 with TRBJ2-1; 7 nucleotides match TRBD2. Sequencing ends 3 residues short of the CDR3 end; the germline J gene provides the rest. Germline trimming cut 7 bases from V and 2 bases from J; bases unmatched to any gene: 8. Germline loops: CDR1 DFQATT, CDR2 SNEGSKA (reference sequence). The CDR3 has 14 amino acids.

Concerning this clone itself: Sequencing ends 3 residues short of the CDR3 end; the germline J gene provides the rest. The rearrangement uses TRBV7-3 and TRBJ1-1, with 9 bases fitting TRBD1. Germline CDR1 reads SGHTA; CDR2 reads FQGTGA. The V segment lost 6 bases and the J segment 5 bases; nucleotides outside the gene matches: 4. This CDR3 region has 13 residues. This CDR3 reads CASRQTGGTEAFF. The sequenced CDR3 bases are TGTGCCAGCAGGCAGACAGGGGGGACTGAA.

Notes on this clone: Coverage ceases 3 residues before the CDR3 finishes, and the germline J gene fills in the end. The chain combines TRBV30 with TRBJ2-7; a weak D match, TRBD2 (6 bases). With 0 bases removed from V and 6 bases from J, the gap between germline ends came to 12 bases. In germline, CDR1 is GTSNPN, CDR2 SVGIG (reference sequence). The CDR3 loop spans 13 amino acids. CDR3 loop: CAWSVLTSTEQYF. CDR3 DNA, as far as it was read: TGTGCCTGGAGTGTACTGACTAGTACCGAG.

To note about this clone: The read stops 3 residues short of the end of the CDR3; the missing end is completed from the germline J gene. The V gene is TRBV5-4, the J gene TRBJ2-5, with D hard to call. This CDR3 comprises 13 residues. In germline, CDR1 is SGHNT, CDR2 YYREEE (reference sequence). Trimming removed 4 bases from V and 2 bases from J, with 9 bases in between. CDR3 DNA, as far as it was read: TGTGCCAGCAGCGAGGCGGCACAAGAGACC. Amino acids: CASSEAAQET. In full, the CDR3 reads CASSEAAQETQYF.

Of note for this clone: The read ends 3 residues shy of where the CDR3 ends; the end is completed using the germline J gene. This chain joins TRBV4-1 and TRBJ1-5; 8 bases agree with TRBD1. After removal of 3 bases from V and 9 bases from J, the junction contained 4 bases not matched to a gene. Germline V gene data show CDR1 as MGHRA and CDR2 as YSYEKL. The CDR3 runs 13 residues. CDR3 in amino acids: CASSQDRDRPQHF. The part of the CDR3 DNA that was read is TGCGCCAGCAGCCAGGACAGGGATCGGCCC.

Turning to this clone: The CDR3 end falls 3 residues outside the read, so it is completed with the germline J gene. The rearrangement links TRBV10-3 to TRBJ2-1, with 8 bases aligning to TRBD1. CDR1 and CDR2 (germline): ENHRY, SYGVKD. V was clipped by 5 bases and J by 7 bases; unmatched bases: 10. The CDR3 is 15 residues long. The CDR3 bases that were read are TGTGCCATCAGTCTAGGACAGGGATCGGGGAATGAG. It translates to CAISLGQGSGNE. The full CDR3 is CAISLGQGSGNEQFF.

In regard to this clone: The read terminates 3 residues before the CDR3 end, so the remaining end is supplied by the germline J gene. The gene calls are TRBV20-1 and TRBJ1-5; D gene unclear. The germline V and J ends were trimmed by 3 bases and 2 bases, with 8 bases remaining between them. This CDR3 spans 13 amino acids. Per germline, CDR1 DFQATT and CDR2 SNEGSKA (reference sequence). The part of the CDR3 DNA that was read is TGCAGTGCTAGCCCAGAAGGCAATCAGCCC. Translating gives CSASPEGNQP. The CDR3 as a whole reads CSASPEGNQPQHF.

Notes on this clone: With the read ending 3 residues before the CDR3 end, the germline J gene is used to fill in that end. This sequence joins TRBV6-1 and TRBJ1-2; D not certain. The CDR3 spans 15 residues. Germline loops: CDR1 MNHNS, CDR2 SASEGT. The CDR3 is CASSEGAETYNDYTF. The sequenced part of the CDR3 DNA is TGTGCCAGCAGTGAAGGGGCCGAAACCTACAATGAC.

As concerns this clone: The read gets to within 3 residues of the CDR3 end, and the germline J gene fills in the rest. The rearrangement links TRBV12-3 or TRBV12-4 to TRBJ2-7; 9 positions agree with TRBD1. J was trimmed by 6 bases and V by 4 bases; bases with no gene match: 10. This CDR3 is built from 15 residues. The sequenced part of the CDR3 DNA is TGTGCCAGCAGTTCCGGGACAGGGCTTCTCTCCGAG. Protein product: CASSSGTGLLSE. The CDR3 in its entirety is CASSSGTGLLSEQYF.

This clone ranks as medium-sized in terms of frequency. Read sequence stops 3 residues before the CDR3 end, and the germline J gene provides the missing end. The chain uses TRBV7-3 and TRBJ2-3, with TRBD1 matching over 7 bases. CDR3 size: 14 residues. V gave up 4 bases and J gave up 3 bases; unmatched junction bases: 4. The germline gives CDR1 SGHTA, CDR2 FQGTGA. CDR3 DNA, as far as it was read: TGTGCCAGCAGCTCGGACAGGAATACAGATACG. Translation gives CASSSDRNTDT. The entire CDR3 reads CASSSDRNTDTQYF.

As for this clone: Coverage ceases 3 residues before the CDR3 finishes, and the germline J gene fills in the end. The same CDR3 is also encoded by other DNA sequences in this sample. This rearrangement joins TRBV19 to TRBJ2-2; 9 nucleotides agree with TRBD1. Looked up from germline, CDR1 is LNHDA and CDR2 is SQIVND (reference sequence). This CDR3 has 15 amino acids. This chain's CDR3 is CASSMAQGADSPLFF. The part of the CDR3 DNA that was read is TGTGCCAGTAGTATGGCACAGGGGGCAGATTCGCCG.

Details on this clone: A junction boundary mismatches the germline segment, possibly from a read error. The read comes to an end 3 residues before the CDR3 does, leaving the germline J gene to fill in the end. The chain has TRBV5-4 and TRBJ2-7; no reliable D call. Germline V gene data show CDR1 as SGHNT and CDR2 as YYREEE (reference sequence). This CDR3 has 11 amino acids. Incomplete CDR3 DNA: TGTGCCAGAAGCTTCCATTACGAG. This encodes CARSFHYE. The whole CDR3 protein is CARSFHYEQYF.

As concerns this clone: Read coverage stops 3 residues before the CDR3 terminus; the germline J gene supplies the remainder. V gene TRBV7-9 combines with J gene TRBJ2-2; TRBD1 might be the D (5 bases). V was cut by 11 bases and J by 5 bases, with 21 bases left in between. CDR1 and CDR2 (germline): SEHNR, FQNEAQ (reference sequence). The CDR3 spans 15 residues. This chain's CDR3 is CACGLVRDVTGELFF. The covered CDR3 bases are TGTGCCTGCGGCTTGGTCAGGGATGTAACCGGGGAG.

The CDR3 is CASSTVYQETQYF. The CDR3 DNA, read in part, is TGTGCCAGTAGCACAGTGTACCAAGAGACC. The chain combines TRBV19 with TRBJ2-5; D remains ambiguous. The read gets to within 3 residues of the CDR3 end, and the germline J gene fills in the rest. V was cut by 6 bases and J by 0 bases, with 8 bases left in between. The germline V gene encodes CDR1 LNHDA and CDR2 SQIVND (reference sequence). The CDR3 consists of 13 residues.

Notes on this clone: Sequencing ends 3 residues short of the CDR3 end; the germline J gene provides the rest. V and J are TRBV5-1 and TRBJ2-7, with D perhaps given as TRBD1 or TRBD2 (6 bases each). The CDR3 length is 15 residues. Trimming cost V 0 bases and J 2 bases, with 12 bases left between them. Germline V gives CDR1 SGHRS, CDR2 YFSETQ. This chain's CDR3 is CASSLGPGEAYEQYF. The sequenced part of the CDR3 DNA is TGCGCCAGCAGCTTGGGGCCAGGGGAGGCCTACGAG.

CDR3 DNA, as far as it was read: TGTGCCATCAGCGAAAGACTAGCGGGGAACTCCTACGAG. This codes for CAISERLAGNSYE. The complete CDR3 protein is CAISERLAGNSYEQYF. V gene TRBV10-3 combines with J gene TRBJ2-7; TRBD2 agrees at 11 bases. The read is 3 residues too short to cover the CDR3 end, so that end is filled in from the germline J gene. The CDR3 totals 16 residues. Germline loops: CDR1 ENHRY, CDR2 SYGVKD. V lost 6 bases to trimming and J lost 0 bases; unmatched junction nucleotides: 7.

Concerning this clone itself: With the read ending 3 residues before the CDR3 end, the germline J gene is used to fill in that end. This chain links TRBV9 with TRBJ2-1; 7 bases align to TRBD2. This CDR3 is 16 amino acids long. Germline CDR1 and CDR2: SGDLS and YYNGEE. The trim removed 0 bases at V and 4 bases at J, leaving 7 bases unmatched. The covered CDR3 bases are TGTGCCAGCAGCGTAGATCAGCGCGGGGGATACAATGAG. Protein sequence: CASSVDQRGGYNE. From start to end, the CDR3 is CASSVDQRGGYNEQFF.

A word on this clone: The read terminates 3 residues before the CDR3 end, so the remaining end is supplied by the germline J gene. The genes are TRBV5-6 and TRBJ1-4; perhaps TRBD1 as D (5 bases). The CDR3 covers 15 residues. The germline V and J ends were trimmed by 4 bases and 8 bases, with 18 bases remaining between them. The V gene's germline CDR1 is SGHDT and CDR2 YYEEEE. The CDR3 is CASSPQTDLGEKLFF. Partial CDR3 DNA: TGTGCCAGCAGCCCCCAGACAGATCTAGGAGAAAAA. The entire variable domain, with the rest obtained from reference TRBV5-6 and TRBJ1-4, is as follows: DAGVTQSPTHLIKTRGQQVTLRCSPKSGHDTVSWYQQALGQGPQFIFQYYEEEERQRGNFPDRFSGHQFPNYSSELNVNALLLGDSALYLCASSPQTDLGEKLFFGSGTQLSVL.

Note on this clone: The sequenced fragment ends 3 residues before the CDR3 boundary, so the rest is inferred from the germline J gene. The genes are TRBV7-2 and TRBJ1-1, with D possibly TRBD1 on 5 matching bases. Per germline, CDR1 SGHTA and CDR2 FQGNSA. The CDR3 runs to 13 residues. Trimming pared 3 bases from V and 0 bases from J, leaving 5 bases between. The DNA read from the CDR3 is TGTGCCAGCAGCTTGACAGTGAACACTGAA. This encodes CASSLTVNTE. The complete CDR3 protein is CASSLTVNTEAFF.

The part of the CDR3 DNA that was read is TGTGCCTGGGCCCCACTAAGGACAGTACACAATGAG. Protein product: CAWAPLRTVHNE. The CDR3 in full is CAWAPLRTVHNEQFF. V gene TRBV30 combines with J gene TRBJ2-1; D might be TRBD1 (6 bases). The read is 3 residues too short to cover the CDR3 end, so that end is filled in from the germline J gene. In germline, CDR1 is GTSNPN, CDR2 SVGIG (reference sequence). Deletions cut 5 bases from V and 5 bases from J, with 19 bases between. CDR3 length: 15 amino acids. Full variable domain (missing parts from reference TRBV30 and TRBJ2-1): SQTIHQWPATLVQPVGSPLSLECTVEGTSNPNLYWYRQAAGRGLQLLFYSVGIGQISSEVPQNLSASRPQDRQFILSSKKLLLSDSGFYLCAWAPLRTVHNEQFFGPGTRLTVL.

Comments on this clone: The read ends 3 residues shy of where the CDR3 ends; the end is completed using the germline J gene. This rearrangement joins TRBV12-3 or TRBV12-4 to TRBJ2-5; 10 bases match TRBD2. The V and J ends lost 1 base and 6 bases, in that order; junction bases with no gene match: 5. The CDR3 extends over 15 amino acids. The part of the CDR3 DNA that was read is TGTGCCAGCAGTTTAGGGACTAGCGGACAAAAGACC. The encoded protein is CASSLGTSGQKT. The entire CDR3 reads CASSLGTSGQKTQYF.

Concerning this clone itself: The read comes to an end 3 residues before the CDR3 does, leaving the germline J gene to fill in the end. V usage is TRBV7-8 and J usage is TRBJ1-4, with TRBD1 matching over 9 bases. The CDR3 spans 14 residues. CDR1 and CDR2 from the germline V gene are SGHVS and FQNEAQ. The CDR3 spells CASSTGGTNSPLFF. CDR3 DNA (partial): TGTGCCAGCAGCACAGGGGGCACGAATTCACCA.

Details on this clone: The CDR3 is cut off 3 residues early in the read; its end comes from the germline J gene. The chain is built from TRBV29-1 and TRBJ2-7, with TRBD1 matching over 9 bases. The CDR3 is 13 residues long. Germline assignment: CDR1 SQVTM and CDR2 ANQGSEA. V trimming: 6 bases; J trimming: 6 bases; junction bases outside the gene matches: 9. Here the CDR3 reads CSVTGTGSGEQYF. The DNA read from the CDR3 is TGCAGCGTCACTGGGACAGGGTCTGGCGAG.

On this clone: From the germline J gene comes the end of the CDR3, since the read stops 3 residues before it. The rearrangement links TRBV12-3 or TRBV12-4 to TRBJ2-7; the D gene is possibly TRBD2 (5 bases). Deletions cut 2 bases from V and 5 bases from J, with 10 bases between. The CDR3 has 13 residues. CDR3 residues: CASSLNSGNEQYF. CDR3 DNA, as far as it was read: TGTGCCAGCAGTTTAAATTCGGGGAACGAG.

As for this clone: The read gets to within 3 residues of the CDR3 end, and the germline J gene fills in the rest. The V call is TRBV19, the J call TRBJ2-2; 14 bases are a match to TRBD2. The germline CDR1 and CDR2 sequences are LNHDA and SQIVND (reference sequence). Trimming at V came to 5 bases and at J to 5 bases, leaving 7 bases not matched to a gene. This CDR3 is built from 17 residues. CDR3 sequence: CASSAETSGGATGELFF. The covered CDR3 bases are TGTGCCAGTAGTGCCGAGACTAGCGGGGGGGCAACCGGGGAG.